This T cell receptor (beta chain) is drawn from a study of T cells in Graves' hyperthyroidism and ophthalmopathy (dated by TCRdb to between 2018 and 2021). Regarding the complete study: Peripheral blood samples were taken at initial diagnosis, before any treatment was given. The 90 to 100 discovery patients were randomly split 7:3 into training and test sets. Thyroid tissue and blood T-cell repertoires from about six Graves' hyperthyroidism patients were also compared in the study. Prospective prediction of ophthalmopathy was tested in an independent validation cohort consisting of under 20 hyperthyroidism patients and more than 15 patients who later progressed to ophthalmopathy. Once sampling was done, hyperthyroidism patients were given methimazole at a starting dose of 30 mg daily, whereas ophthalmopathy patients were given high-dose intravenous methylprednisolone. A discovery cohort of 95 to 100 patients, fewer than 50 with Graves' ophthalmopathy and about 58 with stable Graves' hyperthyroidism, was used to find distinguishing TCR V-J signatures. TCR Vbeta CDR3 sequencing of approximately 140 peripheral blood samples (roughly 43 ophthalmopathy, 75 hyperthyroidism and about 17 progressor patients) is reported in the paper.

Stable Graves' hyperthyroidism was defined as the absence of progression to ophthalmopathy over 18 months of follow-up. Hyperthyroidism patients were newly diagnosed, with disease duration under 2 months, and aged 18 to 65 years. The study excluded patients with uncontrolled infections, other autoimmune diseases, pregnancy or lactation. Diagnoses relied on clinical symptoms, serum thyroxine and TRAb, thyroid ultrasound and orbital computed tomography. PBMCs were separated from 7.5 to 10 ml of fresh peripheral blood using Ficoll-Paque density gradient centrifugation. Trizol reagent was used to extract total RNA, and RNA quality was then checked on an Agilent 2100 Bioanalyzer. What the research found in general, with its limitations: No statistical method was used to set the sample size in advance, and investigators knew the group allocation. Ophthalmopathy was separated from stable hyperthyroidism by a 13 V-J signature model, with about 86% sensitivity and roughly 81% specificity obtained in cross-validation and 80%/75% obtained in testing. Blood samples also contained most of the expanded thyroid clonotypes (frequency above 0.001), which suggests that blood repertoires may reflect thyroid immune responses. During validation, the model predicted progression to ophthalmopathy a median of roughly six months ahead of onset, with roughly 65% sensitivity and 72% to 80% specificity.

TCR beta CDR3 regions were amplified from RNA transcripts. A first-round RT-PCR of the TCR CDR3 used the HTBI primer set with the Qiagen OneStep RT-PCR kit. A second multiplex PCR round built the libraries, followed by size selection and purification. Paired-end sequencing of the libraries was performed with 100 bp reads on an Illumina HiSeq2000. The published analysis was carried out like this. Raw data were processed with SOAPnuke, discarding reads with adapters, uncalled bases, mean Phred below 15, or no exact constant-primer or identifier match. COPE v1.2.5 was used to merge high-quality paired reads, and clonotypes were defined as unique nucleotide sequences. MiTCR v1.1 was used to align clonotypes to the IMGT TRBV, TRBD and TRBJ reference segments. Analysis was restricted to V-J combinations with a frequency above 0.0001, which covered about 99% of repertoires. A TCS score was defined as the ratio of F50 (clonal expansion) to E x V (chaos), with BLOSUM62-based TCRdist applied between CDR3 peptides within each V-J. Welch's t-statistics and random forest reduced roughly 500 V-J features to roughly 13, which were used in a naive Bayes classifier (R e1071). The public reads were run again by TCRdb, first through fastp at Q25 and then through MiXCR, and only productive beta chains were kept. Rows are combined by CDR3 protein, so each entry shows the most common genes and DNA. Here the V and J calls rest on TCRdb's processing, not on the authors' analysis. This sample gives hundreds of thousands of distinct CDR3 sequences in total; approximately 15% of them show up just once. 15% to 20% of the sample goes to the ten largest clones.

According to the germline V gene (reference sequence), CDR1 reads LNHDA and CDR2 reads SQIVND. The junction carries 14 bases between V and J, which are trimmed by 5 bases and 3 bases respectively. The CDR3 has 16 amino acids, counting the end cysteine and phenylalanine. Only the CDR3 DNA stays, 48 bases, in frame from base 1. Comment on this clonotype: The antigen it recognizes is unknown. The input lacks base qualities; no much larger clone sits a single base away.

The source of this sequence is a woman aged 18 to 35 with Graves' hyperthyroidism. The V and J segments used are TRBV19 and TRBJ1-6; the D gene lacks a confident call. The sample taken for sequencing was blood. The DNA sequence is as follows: TGTGCCAGTAGTTCGATGGGCCATATCTATAATTCACCCCTCCACTTT. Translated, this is CASSSMGHIYNSPLHF.